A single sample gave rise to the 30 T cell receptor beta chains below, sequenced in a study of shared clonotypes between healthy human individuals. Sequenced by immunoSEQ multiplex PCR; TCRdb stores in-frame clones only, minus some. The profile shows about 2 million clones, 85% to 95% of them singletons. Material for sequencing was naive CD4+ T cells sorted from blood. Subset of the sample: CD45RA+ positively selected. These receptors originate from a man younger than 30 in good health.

The chain's CDR3 is CASSVRETEGEQYF. CDR3 in DNA: TGTGCCAGCAGCGTCCGGGAGACGGAGGGCGAGCAGTACTTC. The rearrangement links TRBV9 to TRBJ2-7, with D possibly matching TRBD2 (6 bases). V lost 2 bases, J lost 6 bases, and 15 bases lay in between. CDR1 and CDR2 (germline): SGDLS, YYNGEE. This CDR3 contains 14 residues.

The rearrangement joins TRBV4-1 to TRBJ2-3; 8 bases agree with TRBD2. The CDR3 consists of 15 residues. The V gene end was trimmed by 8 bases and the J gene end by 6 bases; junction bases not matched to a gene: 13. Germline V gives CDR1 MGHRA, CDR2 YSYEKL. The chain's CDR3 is CASSGGGLGGDTQYF. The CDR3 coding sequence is TGCGCCAGCTCGGGAGGGGGGTTAGGCGGGGATACGCAGTATTTT.

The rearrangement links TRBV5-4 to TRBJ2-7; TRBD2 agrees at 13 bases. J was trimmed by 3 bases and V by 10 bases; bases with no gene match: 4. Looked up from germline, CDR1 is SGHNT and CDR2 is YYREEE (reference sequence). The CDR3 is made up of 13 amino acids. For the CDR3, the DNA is TGTGCCGGGGGACTAGCGGGAAACTACGAGCAGTACTTC. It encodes CAGGLAGNYEQYF. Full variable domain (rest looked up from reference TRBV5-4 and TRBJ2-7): ETGVTQSPTHLIKTRGQQVTLRCSSQSGHNTVSWYQQALGQGPQFIFQYYREEENGRGNFPPRFSGLQFPNYSSELNVNALELDDSALYLCAGGLAGNYEQYFGPGTRLTVT.

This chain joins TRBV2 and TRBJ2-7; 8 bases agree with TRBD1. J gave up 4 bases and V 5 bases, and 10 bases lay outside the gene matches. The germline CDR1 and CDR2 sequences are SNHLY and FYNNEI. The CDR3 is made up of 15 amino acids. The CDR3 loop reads CASSPGGKIEYEQYF. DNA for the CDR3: TGTGCCAGCAGTCCAGGGGGCAAAATAGAATACGAGCAGTACTTC.

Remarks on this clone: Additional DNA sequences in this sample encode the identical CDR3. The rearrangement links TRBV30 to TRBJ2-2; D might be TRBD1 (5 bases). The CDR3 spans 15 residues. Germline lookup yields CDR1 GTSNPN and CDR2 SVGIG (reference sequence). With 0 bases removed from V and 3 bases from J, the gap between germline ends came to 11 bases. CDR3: CAWSVGRGYTGELFF. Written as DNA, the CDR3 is TGTGCCTGGAGTGTCGGTAGGGGTTACACCGGGGAGCTGTTTTTT.

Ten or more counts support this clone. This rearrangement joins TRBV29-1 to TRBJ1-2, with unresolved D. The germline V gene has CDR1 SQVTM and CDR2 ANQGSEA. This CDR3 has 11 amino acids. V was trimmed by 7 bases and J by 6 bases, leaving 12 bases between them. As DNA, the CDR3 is TGCAGCGCCGGGAACGAAAATGGCTACACCTTC. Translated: CSAGNENGYTF.

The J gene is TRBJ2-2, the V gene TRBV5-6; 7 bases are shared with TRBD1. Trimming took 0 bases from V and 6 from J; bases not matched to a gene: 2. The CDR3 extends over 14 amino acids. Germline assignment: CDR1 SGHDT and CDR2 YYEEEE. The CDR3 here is CASSLATGAGELFF. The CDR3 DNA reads TGTGCCAGCAGCTTGGCTACAGGGGCCGGGGAGCTGTTTTTT.

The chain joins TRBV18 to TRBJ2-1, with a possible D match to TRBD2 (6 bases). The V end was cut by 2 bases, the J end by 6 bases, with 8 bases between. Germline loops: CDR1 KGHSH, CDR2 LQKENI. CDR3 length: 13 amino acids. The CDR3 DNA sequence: TGTGCCAGCTCACCAATTAGCGGCAATGAGCAGTTCTTC. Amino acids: CASSPISGNEQFF. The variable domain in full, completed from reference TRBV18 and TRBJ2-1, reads NAGVMQNPRHLVRRRGQEARLRCSPMKGHSHVYWYRQLPEEGLKFMVYLQKENIIDESGMPKERFSAEFPKEGPSILRIQQVVRGDSAAYFCASSPISGNEQFFGPGTRLTVL.

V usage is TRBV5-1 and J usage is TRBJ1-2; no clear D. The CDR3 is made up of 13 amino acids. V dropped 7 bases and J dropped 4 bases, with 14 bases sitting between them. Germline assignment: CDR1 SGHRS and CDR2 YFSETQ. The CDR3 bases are TGCGCCAGCGCATCAGGAGAGGCCTATGGCTACACCTTC. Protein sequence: CASASGEAYGYTF.

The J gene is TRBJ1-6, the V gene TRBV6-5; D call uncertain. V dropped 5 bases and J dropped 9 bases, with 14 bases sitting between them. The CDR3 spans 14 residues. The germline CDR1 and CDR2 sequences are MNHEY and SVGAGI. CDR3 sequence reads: CASSVARNPSPLHF. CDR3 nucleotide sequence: TGTGCCAGCAGTGTTGCCAGGAATCCTTCACCCCTCCACTTT.

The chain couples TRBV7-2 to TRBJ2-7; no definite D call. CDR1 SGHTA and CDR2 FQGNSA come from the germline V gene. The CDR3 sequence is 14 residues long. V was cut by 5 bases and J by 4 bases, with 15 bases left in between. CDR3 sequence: CASSPPPFRYEQYF. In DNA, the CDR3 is TGTGCCAGCAGCCCCCCTCCTTTTAGATACGAGCAGTACTTC.

CDR3 in amino acids: CASSYLYNEQFF. DNA of the CDR3: TGTGCCAGCAGTTATCTGTACAATGAGCAGTTCTTC. The chain joins TRBV6-5 to TRBJ2-1; unclear D gene. V shed 3 bases and J shed 4 bases, with 4 bases lying between them. CDR3 size: 12 residues. The V gene's germline CDR1 is MNHEY and CDR2 SVGAGI.

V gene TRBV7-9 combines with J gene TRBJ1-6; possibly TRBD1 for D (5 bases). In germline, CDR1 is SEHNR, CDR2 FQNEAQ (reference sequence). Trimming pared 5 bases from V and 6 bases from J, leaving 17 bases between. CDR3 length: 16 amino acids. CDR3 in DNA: TGTGCCAGCAGCCCTCAGGGCCCCGCTCTTAATTCACCCCTCCACTTT. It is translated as CASSPQGPALNSPLHF. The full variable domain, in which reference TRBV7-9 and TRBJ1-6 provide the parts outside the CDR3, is DTGVSQNPRHKITKRGQNVTFRCDPISEHNRLYWYRQTLGQGPEFLTYFQNEAQLEKSRLLSDRFSAERPKGSFSTLEIQRTEQGDSAMYLCASSPQGPALNSPLHFGNGTRLTVT.

CDR3 sequence: CASSKVSSSYEQYF. CDR3 bases: TGTGCCAGCAGCAAAGTTAGCAGCTCCTACGAGCAGTACTTC. The rearrangement joins TRBV21-1 to TRBJ2-7; TRBD2 was called by the table and not checked on the DNA. TRBV21-1 is deemed a pseudogene. The CDR3 is made up of 14 amino acids.

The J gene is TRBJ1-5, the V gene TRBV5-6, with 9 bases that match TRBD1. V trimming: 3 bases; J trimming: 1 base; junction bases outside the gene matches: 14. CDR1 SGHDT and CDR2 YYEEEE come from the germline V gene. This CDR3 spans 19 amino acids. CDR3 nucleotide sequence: TGTGCCAGCAGCTCACACCGGGACAGGGAGTCTGTGAGCAATCAGCCCCAGCATTTT. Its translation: CASSSHRDRESVSNQPQHF.

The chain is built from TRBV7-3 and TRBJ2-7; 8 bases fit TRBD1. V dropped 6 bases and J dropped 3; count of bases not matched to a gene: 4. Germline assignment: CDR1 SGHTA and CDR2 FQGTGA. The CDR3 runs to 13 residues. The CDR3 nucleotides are TGTGCCAGCAGTTTCGGACAGGGCTACGAGCAGTACTTC. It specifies CASSFGQGYEQYF.

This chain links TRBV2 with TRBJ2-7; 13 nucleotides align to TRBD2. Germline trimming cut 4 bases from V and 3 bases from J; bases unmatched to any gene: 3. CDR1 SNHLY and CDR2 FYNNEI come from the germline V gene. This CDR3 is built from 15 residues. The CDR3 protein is CASSGGLAGVYEQYF. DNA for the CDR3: TGTGCCAGCAGTGGCGGACTAGCGGGAGTCTACGAGCAGTACTTC.

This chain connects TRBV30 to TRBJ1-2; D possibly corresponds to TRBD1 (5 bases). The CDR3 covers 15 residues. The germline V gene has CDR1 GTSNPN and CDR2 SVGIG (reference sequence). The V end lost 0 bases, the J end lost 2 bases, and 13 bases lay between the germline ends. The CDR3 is CAWSVLDGTNYGYTF. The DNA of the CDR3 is TGTGCCTGGAGTGTACTGGACGGGACCAACTATGGCTACACCTTC.

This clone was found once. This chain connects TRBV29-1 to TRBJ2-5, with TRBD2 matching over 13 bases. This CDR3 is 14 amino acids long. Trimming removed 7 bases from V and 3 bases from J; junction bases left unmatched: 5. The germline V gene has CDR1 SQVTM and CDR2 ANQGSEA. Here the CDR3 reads CSGTGTSGEETQYF. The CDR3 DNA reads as TGCAGCGGGACTGGGACTAGCGGGGAAGAGACCCAGTACTTC.

This chain's CDR3 is CASSLSANYGYTF. The CDR3 DNA reads TGTGCCAGCAGCTTGTCGGCGAACTATGGCTACACCTTC. The genes are TRBV5-6 and TRBJ1-2; no clear D. Germline V gives CDR1 SGHDT, CDR2 YYEEEE. This CDR3 has 13 residues. Between the trimmed V and J ends, which lost 1 base and 2 bases, there was a span of 6 bases.

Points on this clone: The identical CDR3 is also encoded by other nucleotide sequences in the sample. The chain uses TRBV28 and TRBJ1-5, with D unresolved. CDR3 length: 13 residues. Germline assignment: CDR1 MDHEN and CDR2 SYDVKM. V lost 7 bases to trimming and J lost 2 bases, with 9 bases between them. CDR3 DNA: TGTGCCAGCACTCCCGGGGGCAATCAGCCCCAGCATTTT. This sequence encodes CASTPGGNQPQHF.

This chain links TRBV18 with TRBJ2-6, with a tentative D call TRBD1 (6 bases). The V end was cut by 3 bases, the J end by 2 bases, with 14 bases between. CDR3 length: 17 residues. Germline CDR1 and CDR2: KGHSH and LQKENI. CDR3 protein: CASSPGTYNAGANVLTF. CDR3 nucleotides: TGTGCCAGCTCACCGGGGACATATAACGCTGGGGCCAACGTCCTGACTTTC.

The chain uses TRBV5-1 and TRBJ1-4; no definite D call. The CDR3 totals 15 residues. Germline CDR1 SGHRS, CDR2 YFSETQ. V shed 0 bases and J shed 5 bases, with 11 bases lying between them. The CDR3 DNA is TGCGCCAGCAGCTTGGAGGCAGCAAGGAATGAAAAACTGTTTTTT. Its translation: CASSLEAARNEKLFF.

The CDR3 nucleotides are TGTGCCAGCTCATCATTCCAGACTAGCGGGAGCACAGATACGCAGTATTTT. Translated: CASSSFQTSGSTDTQYF. This chain connects TRBV18 to TRBJ2-3; 10 nucleotides line up with TRBD2. The trim removed 5 bases at V and 0 bases at J, leaving 8 bases unmatched. From germline, CDR1 is KGHSH and CDR2 LQKENI. This CDR3 is built from 17 residues.

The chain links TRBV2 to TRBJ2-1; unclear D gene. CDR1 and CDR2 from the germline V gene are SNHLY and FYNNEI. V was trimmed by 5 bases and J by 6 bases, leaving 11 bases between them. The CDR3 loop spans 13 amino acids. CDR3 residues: CASSLLPPNEQFF. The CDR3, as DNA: TGTGCCAGCAGTCTACTGCCCCCCAATGAGCAGTTCTTC.

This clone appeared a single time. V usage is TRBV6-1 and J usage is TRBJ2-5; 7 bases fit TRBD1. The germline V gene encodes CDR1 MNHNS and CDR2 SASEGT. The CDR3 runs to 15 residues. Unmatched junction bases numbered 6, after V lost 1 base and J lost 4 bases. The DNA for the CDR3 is TGTGCCAGCAGTGAAGGGTCGAGGGGGCGAGAGACCCAGTACTTC. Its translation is CASSEGSRGRETQYF.

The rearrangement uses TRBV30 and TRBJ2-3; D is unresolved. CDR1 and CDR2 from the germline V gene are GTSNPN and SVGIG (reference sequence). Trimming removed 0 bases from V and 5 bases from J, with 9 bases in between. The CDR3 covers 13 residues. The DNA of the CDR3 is TGTGCCTGGAGTGTATCCCACAGAGATACGCAGTATTTT. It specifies CAWSVSHRDTQYF.

In DNA, the CDR3 is TGTGCCTGGAGTGGCGGGACAGCGAATACCTACGAGCAGTACTTC. Amino acids: CAWSGGTANTYEQYF. The gene calls are TRBV30 and TRBJ2-7; D perhaps matches TRBD1 (7 bases). V dropped 1 base and J dropped 2 bases, with 15 bases sitting between them. Germline lookup yields CDR1 GTSNPN and CDR2 SVGIG (reference sequence). The CDR3 spans 15 residues.

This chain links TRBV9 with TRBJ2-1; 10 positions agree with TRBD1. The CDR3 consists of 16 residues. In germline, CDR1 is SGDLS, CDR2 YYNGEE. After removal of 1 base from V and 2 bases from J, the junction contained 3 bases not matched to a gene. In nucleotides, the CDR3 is TGTGCCAGCAGCGTAACTGGACAGGGGGCCTACAATGAGCAGTTCTTC. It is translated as CASSVTGQGAYNEQFF.

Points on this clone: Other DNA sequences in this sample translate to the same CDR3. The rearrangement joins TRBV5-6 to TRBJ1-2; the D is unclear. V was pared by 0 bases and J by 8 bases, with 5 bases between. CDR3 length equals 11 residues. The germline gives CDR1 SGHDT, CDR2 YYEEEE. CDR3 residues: CASSLVGGYTF. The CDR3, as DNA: TGTGCCAGCAGCTTGGTTGGCGGCTACACCTTC.